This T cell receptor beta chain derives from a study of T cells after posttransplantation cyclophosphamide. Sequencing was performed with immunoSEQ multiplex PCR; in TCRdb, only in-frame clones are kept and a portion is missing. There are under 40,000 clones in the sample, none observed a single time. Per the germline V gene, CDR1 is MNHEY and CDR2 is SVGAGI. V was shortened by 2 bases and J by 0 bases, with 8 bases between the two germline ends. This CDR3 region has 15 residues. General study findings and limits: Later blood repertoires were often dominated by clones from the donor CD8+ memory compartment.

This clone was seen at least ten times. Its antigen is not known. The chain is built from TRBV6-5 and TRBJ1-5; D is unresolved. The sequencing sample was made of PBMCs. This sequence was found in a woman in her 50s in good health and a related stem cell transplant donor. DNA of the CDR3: TGTGCCAGCAGTTACGGCGGTTATAGCAATCAGCCCCAGCATTTT. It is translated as CASSYGGYSNQPQHF.